This TCR beta chain is drawn from a study of T cell responses to AZD1222 COVID-19 vaccine listed by TCRdb under 2021. A note on the overall study: A total of 230 to 250 trial participants underwent TCR sequencing, of whom 200 to 220 had received two doses of AZD1222 and roughly 26 had received two doses of the MenACWY control vaccine. Enrollment into the trials was organized by age into subgroups of 18-55, 56-69 and 70-plus years, and those subgroups contained about 150, 27 and 61 TCR-sequenced participants, respectively. The study at large found these results: Participants were mostly white British and included more females than males, and it was suggested by the authors that clonal diversity may have been underestimated. Reportedly, almost half of the unique spike-specific TCRs recognized epitopes lying outside the regions that are mutated in the B.1.351 and B.1.1.7 variants. Because no samples from the day 14 peak response were available, repertoires could be characterized only after the peak T cell response. After two AZD1222 doses, spike-specific TCR breadth and depth were significantly higher than at day 0 and than in MenACWY recipients. The 56-69-year group was small, and its depth increase did not reach significance, likely because of low power. Vaccine-associated CD4 TCRs spanned the whole spike protein, with dominant responses in regions 160-218 and 743-854. Conclusions about previously exposed vaccinees are limited because only a handful of AZD1222 recipients were SARS-CoV-2 seropositive at baseline.

The CDR3 regions of human TCRbeta chains were analyzed by immunosequencing. Concerning the study's data processing: TCRs in the repertoires were compared against a reference library of SARS-CoV-2-specific TCRs that had been generated with the MIRA antigen-specificity platform. Breadth was defined as the fraction of unique TCRs that were SARS-CoV-2-associated, and depth was defined as the fraction of total T cells that were SARS-CoV-2-associated. Each spike-specific TCR was assigned to its reactive spike region and to a CD4 or CD8 class using the MIRA data. Log10-transformed breadth and depth values were compared by one-way ANOVA with Sidak's multiple comparisons tests. In TCRdb, the immuneACCESS table is reduced to in-frame sequences with V and J assigned. These tables do not hold every clone; where another copy was compared, an unresolved V gene accounts for under half, and the others remain unexplained. That table supplies the V and J calls and clone size; D and trimming were determined from the DNA. The sample yields 100,000 to 120,000 clones; roughly 89% were counted once. The top ten clones comprise over 35% of the sample.

Sample time point, as interpreted from the label and publication: about 28 days (+/-7) after the second vaccine dose. Because spike-specific TCR depth and breadth did not differ between the two schedules, AZD1222 recipients who got a second dose at roughly 4 weeks were pooled with those who got a second dose at roughly 12 weeks. Vaccinee samples came from UK trials COV001 and COV002, including a single-blind randomized controlled phase 2/3 trial of AZD1222 (ChAdOx1 nCoV-19) in healthy adults. Trial participant PBMC samples were collected at day 0 and day 28 after the second dose for TCRbeta chain sequencing. As for this clone: The antigen it recognizes is unknown. It has no much larger one-base neighbor in the sample; base qualities were not kept.

Spanning cysteine to phenylalanine, the CDR3 consists of 12 amino acids. This entry keeps only the CDR3 DNA: 36 bases, framed from base 1. V lost 8 bases and J lost 6 bases; the stretch between them is 11 bases long. In the germline V gene (reference sequence), CDR1 corresponds to MNHEY and CDR2 to SMNVEV. This chain is built from TRBV27 and TRBJ2-1, with no confidently assigned D gene. The sample here was peripheral blood, taken 28 days after the second AZD1222 dose. The sequence derives from an adult who received the AZD1222 COVID-19 vaccine. The nucleotide sequence is given as TGTGCCAGCTATTCGGGCGGCAATGAGCAGTTCTTC. This gives the protein CASYSGGNEQFF.